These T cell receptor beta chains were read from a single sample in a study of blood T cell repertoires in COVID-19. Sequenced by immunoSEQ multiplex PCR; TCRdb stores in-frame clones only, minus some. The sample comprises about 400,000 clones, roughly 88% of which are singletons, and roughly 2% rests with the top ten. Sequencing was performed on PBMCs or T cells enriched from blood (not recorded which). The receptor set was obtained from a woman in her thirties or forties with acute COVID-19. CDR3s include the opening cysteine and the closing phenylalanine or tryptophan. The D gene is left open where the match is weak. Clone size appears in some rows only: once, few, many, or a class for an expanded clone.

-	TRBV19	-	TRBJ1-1	CASFRGFEAFF	TGTGCCAGTTTTAGGGGGTTCGAAGCTTTCTTT
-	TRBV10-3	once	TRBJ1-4	CATRRVEGREKLFF	TGTGCCACGAGGAGGGTGGAGGGCCGGGAAAAACTGTTTTTT
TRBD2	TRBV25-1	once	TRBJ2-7	CASSDFSSGAYEQYF	TGTGCCAGCAGTGATTTCAGCAGCGGGGCATACGAGCAGTACTTC
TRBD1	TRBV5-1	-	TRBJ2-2	CASSLWGTGNTGELFF	TGCGCCAGCAGCTTGTGGGGGACAGGGAACACCGGGGAGCTGTTTTTT
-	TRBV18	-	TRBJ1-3	CASSPPGNTIYF	TGTGCCAGCTCACCCCCGGGAAACACCATATATTTT
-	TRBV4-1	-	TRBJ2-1	CASSHTGEDPYNEQFF	TGCGCCAGCAGCCATACGGGGGAAGACCCCTACAATGAGCAGTTCTTC
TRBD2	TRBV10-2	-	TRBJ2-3	CASKGRTSGGAPDTQYF	TGCGCCAGCAAGGGGAGGACTAGCGGGGGGGCCCCCGATACGCAGTATTTT
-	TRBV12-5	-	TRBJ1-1	CASGKGLDTEAFF	TGTGCTAGTGGTAAGGGACTGGACACTGAAGCTTTCTTT
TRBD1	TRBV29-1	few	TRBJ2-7	CSVASGTGSEQYF	TGCAGCGTCGCCTCCGGGACAGGAAGTGAGCAGTACTTC
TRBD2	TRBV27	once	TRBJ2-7	CASSSGLAGSYEQYF	TGTGCCAGCAGTTCGGGACTAGCGGGGTCCTACGAGCAGTACTTC
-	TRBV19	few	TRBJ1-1	CASSIGRGTEAFF	TGTGCCAGTAGTATAGGGAGGGGCACTGAAGCTTTCTTT
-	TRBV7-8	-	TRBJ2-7	CASSPTFGGGPHEQYF	TGTGCCAGCAGCCCGACGTTTGGCGGGGGCCCGCACGAGCAGTACTTC
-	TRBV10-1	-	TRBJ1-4	CASILSGGKQGNEKLFF	TGCGCCAGCATTCTCAGTGGGGGTAAACAGGGCAATGAAAAACTGTTTTTT
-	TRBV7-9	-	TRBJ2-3	CASSPGGGTDTQYF	TGTGCCAGCAGCCCCGGGGGAGGCACAGATACGCAGTATTTT
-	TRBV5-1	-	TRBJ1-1	CASSLGHWGGNTEAFF	TGCGCCAGCAGCTTGGGGCATTGGGGGGGTAACACTGAAGCTTTCTTT
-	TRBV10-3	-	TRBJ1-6	CAISEQATGLSNSPLHF	TGTGCCATCAGTGAACAGGCGACTGGCCTATCTAATTCACCCCTCCACTTT
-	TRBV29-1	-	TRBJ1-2	CSDPPRAGDVNYGYTF	TGCAGCGACCCTCCCCGAGCAGGGGATGTGAACTATGGCTACACCTTC
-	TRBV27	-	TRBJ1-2	CASSPTANYGYTF	TGTGCCAGCAGTCCGACAGCTAACTATGGCTACACCTTC
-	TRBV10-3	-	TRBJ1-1	CAISESIIRGDTEAFF	TGTGCCATCAGTGAGTCGATTATCAGGGGAGATACTGAAGCTTTCTTT
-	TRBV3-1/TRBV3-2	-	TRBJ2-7	CASSQQGGPYEQYF	TGTGCCAGCAGCCAACAAGGGGGTCCCTACGAGCAGTACTTC
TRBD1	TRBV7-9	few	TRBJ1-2	CASSFGTAIGQGYGYTF	TGTGCCAGCAGCTTCGGGACAGCTATCGGGCAGGGCTATGGCTACACCTTC
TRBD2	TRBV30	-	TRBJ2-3	CAGSGGTDTQYF	TGTGCCGGCAGCGGGGGGACAGATACGCAGTATTTT
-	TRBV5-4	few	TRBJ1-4	CASSSAVDRNEKLFF	TGTGCCAGCAGCTCGGCGGTTGACCGGAATGAAAAACTGTTTTTT
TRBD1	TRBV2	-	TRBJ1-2	CASRATGTGGYTF	TGTGCCAGCAGGGCGACAGGGACTGGCGGCTACACCTTC
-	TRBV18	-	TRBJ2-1	CASSPFQGGGEQFF	TGTGCCAGCTCACCATTTCAGGGAGGGGGTGAGCAGTTCTTC
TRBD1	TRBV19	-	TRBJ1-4	CASSISQTGTNEKLFF	TGTGCCAGTAGTATTTCACAGACAGGGACTAATGAAAAACTGTTTTTT
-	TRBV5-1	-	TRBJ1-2	CASTGQNYGYTF	TGCGCCAGCACTGGACAGAACTATGGCTACACCTTC
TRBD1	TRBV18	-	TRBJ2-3	CASSPPFNQGADTQYF	TGTGCCAGCTCACCACCGTTCAATCAGGGGGCAGATACGCAGTATTTT
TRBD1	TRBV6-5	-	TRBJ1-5	CASSKGQRQPQHF	TGTGCCAGCAGCAAGGGACAGCGTCAGCCCCAGCATTTT
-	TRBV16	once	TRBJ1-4	CASSGSSTNEKLFF	TGTGCCAGCAGCGGGAGTAGCACTAATGAAAAACTGTTTTTT
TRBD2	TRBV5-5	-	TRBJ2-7	CASSLVAGGPYEQYF	TGTGCCAGCAGCTTGGTGGCGGGGGGGCCCTACGAGCAGTACTTC
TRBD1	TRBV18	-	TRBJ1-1	CASSMGQGRNTEAFF	TGTGCCAGCTCAATGGGACAGGGCAGGAACACTGAAGCTTTCTTT
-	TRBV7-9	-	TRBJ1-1	CASSLRGSGAFF	TGTGCCAGCAGCTTACGGGGTTCAGGAGCTTTCTTT
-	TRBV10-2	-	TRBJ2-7	CASSLASYEQYF	TGCGCCAGCAGCCTAGCTTCCTACGAGCAGTACTTC
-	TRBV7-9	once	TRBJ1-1	CASSQIRTLNTEAFF	TGTGCCAGCAGCCAAATCCGAACTTTGAACACTGAAGCTTTCTTT
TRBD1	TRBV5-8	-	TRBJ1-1	CASSQRTGSSMAEAFF	TGTGCCAGCAGTCAAAGGACAGGGAGCTCGATGGCTGAAGCTTTCTTT
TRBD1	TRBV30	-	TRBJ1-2	CACHTGANTNYGYTF	TGTGCCTGCCATACAGGGGCGAATACAAACTATGGCTACACCTTC
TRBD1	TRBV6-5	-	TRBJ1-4	CASSPQTGSNEKLFF	TGTGCCAGCAGTCCCCAGACAGGGAGTAATGAAAAACTGTTTTTT
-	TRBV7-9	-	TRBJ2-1	CASSLGQGKNNEQFF	TGTGCCAGCAGCCTCGGACAAGGGAAAAACAATGAGCAGTTCTTC
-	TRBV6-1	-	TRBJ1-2	CASSDRWGNYGYTF	TGTGCCAGCAGTGACAGGTGGGGCAACTATGGCTACACCTTC
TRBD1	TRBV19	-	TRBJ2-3	CASSPQGGTDTQYF	TGTGCCAGTAGTCCACAGGGGGGCACAGATACGCAGTATTTT
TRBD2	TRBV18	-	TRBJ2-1	CASSPLTSGGAGNEQFF	TGTGCCAGCTCACCACTGACTAGCGGGGGGGCAGGAAATGAGCAGTTCTTC
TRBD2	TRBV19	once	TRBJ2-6	CASSIPSGRVLSGANVLTF	TGTGCCAGTAGTATTCCCTCAGGGAGGGTTCTCTCTGGGGCCAACGTCCTGACTTTC
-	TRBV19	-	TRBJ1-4	CASSTGTPGREKLFF	TGTGCCAGTAGTACCGGGACACCGGGCCGTGAAAAACTGTTTTTT
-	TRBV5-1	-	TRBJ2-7	CASSPLPTGTTYEQYF	TGCGCCAGCAGTCCCCTGCCGACAGGCACGACCTACGAGCAGTACTTC